Each of the 21 T cell receptor beta chains below was sequenced from the same sample in a study of vaccination effects on CD4 cells after COVID-19. No antigens are known for them. TCRdb's copy holds only in-frame clones and misses some; the assay was immunoSEQ multiplex PCR. Among some 50,000 clones listed, around 70% were seen once. Sequencing followed a ViraFEST assay step that expanded antigen-specific CD4+ T cells with viral peptide pools. Isolating CD4+ T cells followed 9 to 10 days of culture. Vaccination of participants consisted of two doses of either the BNT162b2 or mRNA-1273 vaccine. The material was CD4+ T cells from PBMCs cultured with HCoV-OC43 spike peptides, obtained after COVID-19 vaccination. As to subset: HCoV-OC43 spike overlapping peptide pool stimulation. The origin of the receptors is a human donor who received a COVID-19 vaccine.

The rearrangement links TRBV12-5 to TRBJ1-2; D is perhaps TRBD1 (5 bases). Trimming took off 0 bases at V and 2 bases at J, with 19 bases between the two ends. This CDR3 is built from 18 residues. Per germline, CDR1 LGHNT and CDR2 FRNRAP. The DNA of the CDR3 is TGTGCTAGTGGTTTGGTACTCGCCGGCCTCCAGGGAAACTATGGCTACACCTTC. It is translated as CASGLVLAGLQGNYGYTF.

V and J are TRBV19 and TRBJ2-5, with 8 bases fitting TRBD1. The CDR3 runs 15 residues. Trimming at V came to 3 bases and at J to 0 bases, leaving 3 bases not matched to a gene. Germline V gives CDR1 LNHDA, CDR2 SQIVND (reference sequence). CDR3 sequence reads: CASSIRRGHQETQYF. The CDR3 DNA follows: TGTGCCAGTAGTATCCGCAGGGGGCACCAAGAGACCCAGTACTTC.

The V gene is TRBV6-1, the J gene TRBJ2-7; D may be TRBD1 or TRBD2 (5 bases each). CDR3 length: 14 amino acids. The germline V gene has CDR1 MNHNS and CDR2 SASEGT. The V end lost 0 bases, the J end lost 4 bases, and 10 bases lay between the germline ends. The CDR3 reads CASSEALEGYEQYF. In nucleotides, the CDR3 is TGTGCCAGCAGTGAAGCTCTAGAGGGGTACGAGCAGTACTTC.

This clone appeared a few times. The gene calls are TRBV6-4 and TRBJ2-2; no firm D call. The V and J ends lost 3 bases and 0 bases respectively, with 8 bases between them. From germline, CDR1 is MRHNA and CDR2 SNTAGT. CDR3 length equals 15 residues. In DNA form, the CDR3 reads TGTGCCAGCAGTGAACAGAGCACGAACACCGGGGAGCTGTTTTTT. Protein: CASSEQSTNTGELFF.

V is TRBV27 and J is TRBJ1-2; no definite D call. The CDR3 extends over 13 amino acids. The germline V and J ends were trimmed by 2 bases and 4 bases, with 8 bases remaining between them. Germline V gene sequence: CDR1 MNHEY, CDR2 SMNVEV (reference sequence). CDR3 sequence (DNA): TGTGCCAGCAGTTTAGGGCGGACCTATGGCTACACCTTC. Its protein product is CASSLGRTYGYTF.

The rearrangement joins TRBV3-1 (or the pseudogene TRBV3-2) to TRBJ2-6; the match to TRBD1 covers 8 bases. V lost 4 bases, J lost 2 bases, and 1 base stayed unmatched. The germline V gene has CDR1 LGHDT and CDR2 YNNKEL (reference sequence). CDR3 length: 15 amino acids. CDR3 sequence (DNA): TGTGCCAGCAGCCCGGACAGGGCTGGGGCCAACGTCCTGACTTTC. This encodes CASSPDRAGANVLTF.

This clone was seen only a few times. This rearrangement joins TRBV10-3 to TRBJ2-7; 8 nucleotides agree with TRBD2. This CDR3 is 17 amino acids long. After removal of 3 bases from V and 1 base from J, the junction contained 11 bases not matched to a gene. CDR1 ENHRY and CDR2 SYGVKD come from the germline V gene. CDR3: CAISETGTSGLSYEQYF. The CDR3 DNA is TGTGCCATCAGTGAAACGGGAACTAGCGGACTATCCTACGAGCAGTACTTC.

The chain has TRBV5-1 and TRBJ2-1; 8 bases map to TRBD2. CDR3 length: 18 amino acids. V gave up 1 base and J gave up 4 bases; unmatched junction bases: 13. The germline V gene encodes CDR1 SGHRS and CDR2 YFSETQ. The CDR3 reads CASSLTPKTLAAYNEQFF. The CDR3 region has the DNA TGCGCCAGCAGCTTGACACCAAAAACACTAGCGGCTTACAATGAGCAGTTCTTC.

J is TRBJ2-2 and V is TRBV3-1 (or the pseudogene TRBV3-2), with D tentatively TRBD2 (6 bases). The CDR3 length is 14 residues. Trimming pared 0 bases from V and 13 bases from J, leaving 15 bases between. Germline values: CDR1 LGHDT, CDR2 YNNKEL (reference sequence). This CDR3 is CASSQDLTRRGLFF. CDR3 nucleotides: TGTGCCAGCAGCCAAGATCTGACACGGAGGGGGCTGTTTTTT.

The CDR3 protein is CASSQQSSYNEQFF. The CDR3 nucleotides are TGTGCCAGCAGCCAACAGAGCTCCTACAATGAGCAGTTCTTC. The chain joins TRBV3-1 (or the pseudogene TRBV3-2) to TRBJ2-1; D is uncertain. The ends were cut back, 2 bases at V and 0 bases at J, with 5 bases in the middle. The V gene's germline CDR1 is LGHDT and CDR2 YNNKEL (reference sequence). The CDR3 sequence is 14 residues long.

V and J are TRBV6-6 and TRBJ1-2; TRBD1 aligns across 8 bases. The CDR3 has 14 amino acids. Trimming at V came to 6 bases and at J to 1 base, leaving 4 bases not matched to a gene. Germline V gene lookup returns CDR1 MNHNY and CDR2 SVGAGI (reference sequence). Here the CDR3 reads CASRDRVNNYGYTF. CDR3 coding DNA: TGTGCCAGCAGGGACAGGGTCAATAACTATGGCTACACCTTC.

The chain is built from TRBV5-1 and TRBJ1-1, with D tentatively TRBD1 (5 bases). Germline V gene data show CDR1 as SGHRS and CDR2 as YFSETQ. This CDR3 comprises 14 residues. Trimming took 6 bases from V and 1 from J, leaving 13 bases between them. CDR3 sequence reads: CASTRETANTEAFF. The DNA of the CDR3 is TGCGCCAGCACCCGTGAGACAGCGAACACTGAAGCTTTCTTT.

This clone was observed a handful of times. The chain recombines TRBV5-1 with TRBJ2-5; 7 positions agree with TRBD2. Trimming at V came to 1 base and at J to 0 bases, leaving 6 bases not matched to a gene. This CDR3 spans 16 amino acids. CDR1 and CDR2 from the germline V gene are SGHRS and YFSETQ. CDR3 in DNA: TGCGCCAGCAGCTTGTTTGCGGGAGCGGACCAAGAGACCCAGTACTTC. It translates to CASSLFAGADQETQYF.

This chain uses TRBV6-5 with TRBJ1-6; TRBD1 matches at 8 bases. The CDR3 runs to 13 residues. Germline-derived CDR1 and CDR2 are MNHEY and SVGAGI. V lost 5 bases and J lost 8; bases outside the gene matches: 2. CDR3 amino acids: CASSQGAHSPLHF. Written as DNA, the CDR3 is TGTGCCAGCAGTCAGGGGGCGCATTCACCCCTCCACTTT.

DNA for the CDR3: TGCGCCAGCAGCTTGGGGGGCGGGCGTTTGGATAATTCACCCCTCCACTTT. It is translated as CASSLGGGRLDNSPLHF. The chain employs TRBV5-1 and TRBJ1-6; a possible D gene is TRBD1 (5 bases). The CDR3 is 17 residues long. Per the germline V gene, CDR1 is SGHRS and CDR2 is YFSETQ. V lost 0 bases, J lost 5 bases, and 15 bases lay in between.

The chain has TRBV6-5 and TRBJ1-2; TRBD1 agrees at 7 bases. The CDR3 contains 14 residues. CDR1 MNHEY and CDR2 SVGAGI come from the germline V gene. The V and J ends lost 2 bases and 4 bases, in that order; junction bases with no gene match: 4. In DNA, the CDR3 is TGTGCCAGCAGTTACGCGGGGACAGCCTATGGCTACACCTTC. Protein product: CASSYAGTAYGYTF.

The chain joins TRBV5-4 to TRBJ2-7; maybe TRBD1 (5 bases). CDR1 is SGHNT and CDR2 is YYREEE in the germline V gene (reference sequence). The germline V and J ends were trimmed by 4 bases and 4 bases, with 12 bases remaining between them. This CDR3 has 13 residues. The CDR3 nucleotides read TGTGCCAGCAGCATTGACAGATCTTACGAGCAGTACTTC. Amino acid sequence: CASSIDRSYEQYF.

V usage is TRBV25-1 and J usage is TRBJ2-3, with D possibly being TRBD1 (5 bases). V was trimmed by 4 bases and J by 8 bases, leaving 10 bases between them. Germline CDR1 reads MGHDK; CDR2 reads SYGVNS. This CDR3 region has 12 residues. The CDR3 sequence is CASSGTYGTQYF. The CDR3 DNA is TGTGCCAGCAGTGGGACATATGGTACGCAGTATTTT. The full variable domain, completed using reference TRBV25-1 and TRBJ2-3, is EADIYQTPRYLVIGTGKKITLECSQTMGHDKMYWYQQDPGMELHLIHYSYGVNSTEKGDLSSESTVSRIRTEHFPLTLESARPSHTSQYLCASSGTYGTQYFGPGTRLTVL.

This clone was recorded a few times. The gene calls are TRBV10-1 and TRBJ1-1, with unresolved D. CDR1 and CDR2 from the germline V gene are WNHNN and SYGVQD (reference sequence). V lost 3 bases, J lost 5 bases, and 13 bases lay in between. This CDR3 comprises 14 residues. CDR3 region: CASSDTGPRTEAFF. For the CDR3, the DNA is TGCGCCAGCAGTGACACGGGCCCAAGAACTGAAGCTTTCTTT.

The chain employs TRBV19 and TRBJ2-3, with a weak D call TRBD1 (6 bases). Germline CDR1 and CDR2: LNHDA and SQIVND (reference sequence). This CDR3 is 14 amino acids long. V was shortened by 5 bases and J by 3 bases, with 12 bases between the two germline ends. The CDR3 nucleotides read TGTGCCAGTAGTCTTCCGGACAGAACAGATACGCAGTATTTT. It is translated as CASSLPDRTDTQYF.

This chain connects TRBV19 to TRBJ2-3, with TRBD2 matching 12 bases. Germline CDR1 reads LNHDA; CDR2 reads SQIVND (reference sequence). The V segment lost 6 bases and the J segment 1 base; nucleotides outside the gene matches: 26. The CDR3 is made up of 23 amino acids. The CDR3 DNA reads TGTGCCAGTAGCGTGACTCACAGGATATCCCTAAACGGACTAGCGGGACGCACAGATACGCAGTATTTT. This encodes CASSVTHRISLNGLAGRTDTQYF.